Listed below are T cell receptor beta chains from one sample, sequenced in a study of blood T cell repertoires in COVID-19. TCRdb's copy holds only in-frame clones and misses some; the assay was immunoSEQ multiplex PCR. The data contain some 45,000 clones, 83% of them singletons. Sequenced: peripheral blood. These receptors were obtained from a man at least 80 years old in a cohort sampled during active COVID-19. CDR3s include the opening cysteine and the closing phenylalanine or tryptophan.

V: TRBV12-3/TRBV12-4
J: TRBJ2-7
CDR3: CASSPRQGAEQYF

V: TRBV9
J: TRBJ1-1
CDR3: CASSEGLRGGTEAFF

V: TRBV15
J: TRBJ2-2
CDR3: CATGAGYTGELFF

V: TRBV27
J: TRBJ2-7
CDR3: CASSSWGQGAIEQYF

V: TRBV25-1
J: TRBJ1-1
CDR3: CASSESSRPNTEAFF

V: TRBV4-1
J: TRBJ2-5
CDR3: CASSQDSEAGRETQYF

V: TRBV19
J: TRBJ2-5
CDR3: CASRVRGRETQYF

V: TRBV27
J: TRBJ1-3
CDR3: CASGVTGTGGNTIYF

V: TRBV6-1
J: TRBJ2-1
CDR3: CASSDGGGRFF

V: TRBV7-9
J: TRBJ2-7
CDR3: CASSFSGGDEQYF

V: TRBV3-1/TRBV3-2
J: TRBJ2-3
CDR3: CASSQDRQGPGTDTQYF

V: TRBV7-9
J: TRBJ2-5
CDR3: CASSHPGLAEQETQYF

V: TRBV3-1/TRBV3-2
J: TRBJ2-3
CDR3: CASSQDVRGGPTQYF

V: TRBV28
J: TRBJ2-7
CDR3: CASSGLRYEQYF

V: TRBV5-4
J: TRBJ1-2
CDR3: CASSPGQGAGTNYGYTF

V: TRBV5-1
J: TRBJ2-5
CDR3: CASSLGTFTETQYF

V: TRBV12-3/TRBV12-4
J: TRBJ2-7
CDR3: CASSLGHSREQYF